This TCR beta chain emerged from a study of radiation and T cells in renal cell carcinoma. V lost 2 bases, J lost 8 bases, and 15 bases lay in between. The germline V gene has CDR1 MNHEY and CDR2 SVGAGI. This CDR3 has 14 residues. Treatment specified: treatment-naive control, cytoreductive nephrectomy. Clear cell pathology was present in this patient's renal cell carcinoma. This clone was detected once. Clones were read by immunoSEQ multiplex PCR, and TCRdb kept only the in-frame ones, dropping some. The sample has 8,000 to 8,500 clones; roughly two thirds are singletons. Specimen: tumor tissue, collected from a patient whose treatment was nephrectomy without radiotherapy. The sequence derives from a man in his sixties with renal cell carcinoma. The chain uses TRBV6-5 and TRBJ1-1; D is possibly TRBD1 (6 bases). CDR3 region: CASSYGGASEEAFF. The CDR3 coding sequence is TGTGCCAGCAGTTACGGGGGGGCGTCCGAGGAAGCTTTCTTT.